This T cell receptor beta chain was sequenced during a study of Graves' ophthalmopathy and Graves' hyperthyroidism. The CDR3 extends over 16 amino acids. Germline lookup yields CDR1 SGHNT and CDR2 YYREEE (reference sequence). The junction had 12 bases not matched to a gene; V was cut back by 4 bases and J by 5 bases. Only newly diagnosed hyperthyroidism patients aged 18 to 65, with under 2 months' duration, were enrolled. Clinical symptoms, serum thyroxine, TRAb, thyroid ultrasound and orbital computed tomography determined diagnosis. Amplifying from RNA transcripts, the study obtained TCR beta CDR3 regions. HTBI primers primed a first-round RT-PCR, and a second-round multiplex PCR followed. MiXCR, run by TCRdb on the multiplex PCR reads, gives a single entry per CDR3 protein. The sample comprises a few hundred thousand distinct CDR3 sequences, about 35% of which are singletons, and 3.5% to 4.5% rests with the top ten.

The sequence was collected from an adult man with Graves' hyperthyroidism. V usage is TRBV5-4 and J usage is TRBJ1-1; 9 bases match TRBD1. Sequenced sample: peripheral blood or thyroid tissue (not recorded which). The CDR3 region is CASSVEGQGPKTEAFF. The CDR3 DNA reads as TGTGCCAGCAGCGTTGAAGGACAGGGGCCTAAAACTGAAGCTTTCTTT.